This TCR beta chain was identified during a study of blood T cell repertoires in COVID-19. Overall study context: In each case, the material was cDNA or gDNA derived from T cells, B-cell-depleted T cells, or PBMCs.

V lost 3 bases to trimming and J lost 0 bases; unmatched junction nucleotides: 8. Per the germline V gene, CDR1 is SQVTM and CDR2 is ANQGSEA. CDR3 size: 16 residues. Authors' processing steps: Nucleated cell number was recorded as an estimate derived from reference gene primer amplification. Sequencing was performed with immunoSEQ multiplex PCR; in TCRdb, only in-frame clones are kept and a portion is missing. For V, J and clone size, that table is used; D and trimming come from the DNA. The profile shows about 250,000 clones, 88% of them singletons. The sequencing sample was made of peripheral blood. The chain links TRBV29-1 to TRBJ2-1; TRBD2 matches at 7 bases. The source is a man older than 75 with acute or convalescent COVID-19. CDR3 sequence: CSVDGGVISSYNEQFF. The CDR3 DNA is TGCAGCGTTGATGGGGGGGTGATTAGCTCCTACAATGAGCAGTTCTTC.